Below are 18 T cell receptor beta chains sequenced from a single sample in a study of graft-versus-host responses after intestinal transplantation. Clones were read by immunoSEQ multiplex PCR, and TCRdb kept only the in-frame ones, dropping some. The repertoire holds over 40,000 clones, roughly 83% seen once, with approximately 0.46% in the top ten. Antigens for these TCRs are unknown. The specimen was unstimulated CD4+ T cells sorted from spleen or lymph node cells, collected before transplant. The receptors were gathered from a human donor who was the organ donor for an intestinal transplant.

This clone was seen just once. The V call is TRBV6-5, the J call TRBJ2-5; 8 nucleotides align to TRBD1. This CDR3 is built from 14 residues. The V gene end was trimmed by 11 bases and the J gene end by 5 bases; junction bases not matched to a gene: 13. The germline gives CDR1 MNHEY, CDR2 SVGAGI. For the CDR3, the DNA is TGTGCCTGCGACCGGGACAGGCGATTGGAGACCCAGTACTTC. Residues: CACDRDRRLETQYF.

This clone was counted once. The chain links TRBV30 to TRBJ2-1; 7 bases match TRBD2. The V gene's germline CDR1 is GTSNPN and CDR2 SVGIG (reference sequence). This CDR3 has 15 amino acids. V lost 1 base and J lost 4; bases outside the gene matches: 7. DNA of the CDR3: TGTGCCTGGAGTGCTAGACTAGCACAGTACAATGAGCAGTTCTTC. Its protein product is CAWSARLAQYNEQFF. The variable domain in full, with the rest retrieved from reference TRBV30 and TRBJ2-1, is SQTIHQWPATLVQPVGSPLSLECTVEGTSNPNLYWYRQAAGRGLQLLFYSVGIGQISSEVPQNLSASRPQDRQFILSSKKLLLSDSGFYLCAWSARLAQYNEQFFGPGTRLTVL.

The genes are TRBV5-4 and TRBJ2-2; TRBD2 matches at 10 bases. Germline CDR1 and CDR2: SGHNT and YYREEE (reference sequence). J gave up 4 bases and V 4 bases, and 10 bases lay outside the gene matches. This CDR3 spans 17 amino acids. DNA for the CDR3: TGTGCCAGCAGCCATTTAGCGGGAGGTTCGGGCACCGGGGAGCTGTTTTTT. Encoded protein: CASSHLAGGSGTGELFF.

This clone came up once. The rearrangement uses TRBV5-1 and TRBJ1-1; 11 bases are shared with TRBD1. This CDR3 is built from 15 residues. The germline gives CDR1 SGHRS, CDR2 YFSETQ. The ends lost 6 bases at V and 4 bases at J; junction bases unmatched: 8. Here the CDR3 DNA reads TGCGCCAGCACCACTTGGACAGGGGGCGTCACTGAAGCTTTCTTT. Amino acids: CASTTWTGGVTEAFF.

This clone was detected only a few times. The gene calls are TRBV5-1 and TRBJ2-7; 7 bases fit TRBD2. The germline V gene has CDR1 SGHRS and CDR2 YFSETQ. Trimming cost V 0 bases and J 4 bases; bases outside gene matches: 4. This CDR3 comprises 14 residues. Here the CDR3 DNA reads TGCGCCAGCAGCTTGGAGCTAGCGGTGTACGAGCAGTACTTC. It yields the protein CASSLELAVYEQYF.

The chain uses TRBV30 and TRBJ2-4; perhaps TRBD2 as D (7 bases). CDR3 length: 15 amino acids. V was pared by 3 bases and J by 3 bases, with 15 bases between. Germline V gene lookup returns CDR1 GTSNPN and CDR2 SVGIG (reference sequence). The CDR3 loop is CAWSPPGGYKNIQYF. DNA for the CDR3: TGTGCCTGGAGCCCCCCGGGGGGCTACAAAAACATTCAGTACTTC.

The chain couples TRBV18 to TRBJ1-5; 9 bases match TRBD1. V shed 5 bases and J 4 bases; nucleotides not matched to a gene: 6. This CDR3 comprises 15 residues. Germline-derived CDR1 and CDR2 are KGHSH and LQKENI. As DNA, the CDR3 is TGTGCCAGCTCAGCGTCCGGGACAGGGAATCAGCCCCAGCATTTT. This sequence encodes CASSASGTGNQPQHF.

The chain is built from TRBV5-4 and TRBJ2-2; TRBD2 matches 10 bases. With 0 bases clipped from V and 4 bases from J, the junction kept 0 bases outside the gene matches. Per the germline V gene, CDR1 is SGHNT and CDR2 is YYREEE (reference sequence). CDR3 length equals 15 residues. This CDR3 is CASSLGLAGTGELFF. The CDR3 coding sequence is TGTGCCAGCAGCTTGGGACTAGCGGGCACCGGGGAGCTGTTTTTT.

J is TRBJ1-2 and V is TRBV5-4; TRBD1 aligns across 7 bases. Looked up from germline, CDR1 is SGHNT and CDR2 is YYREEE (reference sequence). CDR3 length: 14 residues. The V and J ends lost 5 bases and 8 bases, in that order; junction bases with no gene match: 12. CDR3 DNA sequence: TGTGCCAGCAGTTCACGCCCCGGGACAGAAGGCTACACCTTC. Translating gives CASSSRPGTEGYTF. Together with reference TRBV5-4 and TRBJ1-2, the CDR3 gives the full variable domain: ETGVTQSPTHLIKTRGQQVTLRCSSQSGHNTVSWYQQALGQGPQFIFQYYREEENGRGNFPPRFSGLQFPNYSSELNVNALELDDSALYLCASSSRPGTEGYTFGSGTRLTVV.

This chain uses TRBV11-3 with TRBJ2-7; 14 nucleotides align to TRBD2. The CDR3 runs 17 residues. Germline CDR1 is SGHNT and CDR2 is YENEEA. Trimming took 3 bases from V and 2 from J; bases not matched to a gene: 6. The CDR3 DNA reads TGTGCCAGCAGCTTGGGACTAGCGGGGGCCTTCGCCTACGAGCAGTACTTC. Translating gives CASSLGLAGAFAYEQYF.

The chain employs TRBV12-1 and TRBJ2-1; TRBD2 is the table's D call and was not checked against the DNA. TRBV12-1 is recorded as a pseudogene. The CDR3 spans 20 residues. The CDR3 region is CASSFATSGRTKSSYNEQFF. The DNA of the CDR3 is TGTGCCAGCAGCTTCGCCACTAGCGGGAGGACCAAGAGCTCCTACAATGAGCAGTTCTTC.

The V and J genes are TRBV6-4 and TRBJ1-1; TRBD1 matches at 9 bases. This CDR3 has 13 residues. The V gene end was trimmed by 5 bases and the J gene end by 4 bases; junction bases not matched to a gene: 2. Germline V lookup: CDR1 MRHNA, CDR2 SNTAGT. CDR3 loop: CASSKDRGTEAFF. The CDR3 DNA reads TGTGCCAGCAGTAAGGACAGGGGCACTGAAGCTTTCTTT.

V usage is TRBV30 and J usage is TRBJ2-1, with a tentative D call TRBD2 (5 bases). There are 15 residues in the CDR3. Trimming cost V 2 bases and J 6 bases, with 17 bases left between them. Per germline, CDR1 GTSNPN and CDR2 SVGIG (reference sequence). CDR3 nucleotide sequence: TGTGCCTGGAGTCCCTCGAGCGGAGAGGGCAATGAGCAGTTCTTC. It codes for CAWSPSSGEGNEQFF. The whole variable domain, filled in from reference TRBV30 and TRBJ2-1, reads SQTIHQWPATLVQPVGSPLSLECTVEGTSNPNLYWYRQAAGRGLQLLFYSVGIGQISSEVPQNLSASRPQDRQFILSSKKLLLSDSGFYLCAWSPSSGEGNEQFFGPGTRLTVL.

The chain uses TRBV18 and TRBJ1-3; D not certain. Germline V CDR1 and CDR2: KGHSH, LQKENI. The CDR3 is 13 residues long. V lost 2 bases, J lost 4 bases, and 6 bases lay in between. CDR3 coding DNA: TGTGCCAGCTCACCAATACAGGGAAACACCATATATTTT. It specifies CASSPIQGNTIYF.

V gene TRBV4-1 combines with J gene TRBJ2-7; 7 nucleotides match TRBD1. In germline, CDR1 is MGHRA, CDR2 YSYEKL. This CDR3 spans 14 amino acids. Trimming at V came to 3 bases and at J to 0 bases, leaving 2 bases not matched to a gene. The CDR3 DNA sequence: TGCGCCAGCAGCCAGACAGGGCTCTCCTACGAGCAGTACTTC. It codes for CASSQTGLSYEQYF.

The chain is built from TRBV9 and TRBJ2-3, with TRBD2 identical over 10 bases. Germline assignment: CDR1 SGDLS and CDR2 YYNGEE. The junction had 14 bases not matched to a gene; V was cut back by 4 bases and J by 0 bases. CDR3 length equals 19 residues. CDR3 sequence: CASSRSLAGAIPSTDTQYF. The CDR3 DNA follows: TGTGCCAGCAGCCGGAGCCTAGCGGGGGCCATCCCTAGCACAGATACGCAGTATTTT.

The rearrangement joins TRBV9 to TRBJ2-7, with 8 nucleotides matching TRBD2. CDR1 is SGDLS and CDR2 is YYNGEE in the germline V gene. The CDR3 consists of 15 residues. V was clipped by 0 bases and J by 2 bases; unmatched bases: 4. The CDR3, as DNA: TGTGCCAGCAGCGTAGGGTCGGGGGGGCCCTACGAGCAGTACTTC. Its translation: CASSVGSGGPYEQYF.

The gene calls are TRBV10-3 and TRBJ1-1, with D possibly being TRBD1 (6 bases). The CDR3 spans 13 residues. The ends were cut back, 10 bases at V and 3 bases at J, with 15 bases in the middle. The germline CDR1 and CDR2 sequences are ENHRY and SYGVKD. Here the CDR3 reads CATSYRVDTEAFF. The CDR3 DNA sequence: TGTGCCACCTCTTACAGGGTAGACACTGAAGCTTTCTTT.